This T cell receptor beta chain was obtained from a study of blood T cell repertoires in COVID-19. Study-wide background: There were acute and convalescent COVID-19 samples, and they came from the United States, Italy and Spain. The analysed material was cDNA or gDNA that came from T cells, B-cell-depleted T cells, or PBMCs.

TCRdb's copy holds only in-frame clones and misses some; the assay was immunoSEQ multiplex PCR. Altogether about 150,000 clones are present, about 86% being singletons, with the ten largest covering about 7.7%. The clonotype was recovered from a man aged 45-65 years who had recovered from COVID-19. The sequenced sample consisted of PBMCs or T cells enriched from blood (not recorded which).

The CDR3 loop is CASSVDHGASTEAFF. The CDR3 DNA reads as TGTGCCAGCAGCGTAGATCACGGTGCGAGCACTGAAGCTTTCTTT. The V call is TRBV9, the J call TRBJ1-1; D remains ambiguous. The V end lost 0 bases, the J end lost 4 bases, and 13 bases lay between the germline ends. The CDR3 contains 15 residues. The germline CDR1 and CDR2 sequences are SGDLS and YYNGEE.